The next 21 T cell receptor beta chains were all read from a single sample in a study of human T cells and chemical hapten exposure. Time point here: healthy volunteer bleed at 2 weeks. It was from unfractionated whole blood that total RNA was extracted. Each CDR3 protein is one row after TCRdb ran MiXCR on the RACE reads. The data hold some 120,000 distinct CDR3 sequences, with approximately 9.5% observed a single time. Sample: whole blood. Every receptor here comes from a male donor in good health. Some clones in this sample may be carry-over from other donors' samples.

In its sample, this clonotype was seen a few times. The V gene is TRBV14, the J gene TRBJ2-1; TRBD2 matches 14 bases. The CDR3 runs to 18 residues. Germline V gene sequence: CDR1 SGHDN, CDR2 FVKESK. The J segment lost 11 bases and the V segment lost 0 bases, leaving 12 bases of the junction unmatched. The CDR3 here is CASSQDLIGTSGRSQQFF. For the CDR3, the DNA is TGTGCCAGCAGCCAAGACCTAATTGGGACTAGCGGGAGATCTCAGCAGTTCTTC.

The gene calls are TRBV29-1 and TRBJ2-2; 8 bases line up with TRBD1. J gave up 3 bases and V 7 bases, and 7 bases lay outside the gene matches. The CDR3 sequence is 14 residues long. From germline, CDR1 is SQVTM and CDR2 ANQGSEA. The DNA of the CDR3 is TGCAGCGGTCTGACAGGGGTGGACACCGGGGAGCTGTTTTTT. As protein: CSGLTGVDTGELFF.

The chain has TRBV6-2 or TRBV6-3 and TRBJ1-1, with D perhaps matching TRBD1 (5 bases). V was cut by 4 bases and J by 6 bases, with 9 bases left in between. This CDR3 is built from 12 residues. Germline CDR1 is MNHEY and CDR2 is SVGEGT. CDR3 sequence: CASSSQGPEAFF. The CDR3 DNA sequence: TGTGCCAGCAGTTCCCAGGGCCCTGAAGCTTTCTTT.

The table lists this clonotype with a few counts. This chain joins TRBV19 and TRBJ2-2, with TRBD1 matching 10 bases. This CDR3 is built from 15 residues. Looked up from germline, CDR1 is LNHDA and CDR2 is SQIVND (reference sequence). V was pared by 3 bases and J by 8 bases, with 6 bases of the junction left unmatched. In nucleotides, the CDR3 is TGTGCCAGTAGTATGCGACAGGGGGCTCGTGGGGAGCTGTTTTTT. Its translation: CASSMRQGARGELFF.

This clonotype was seen a few times. The chain uses TRBV5-1 and TRBJ2-7, with D maybe TRBD2 (5 bases). The V and J ends lost 0 bases and 5 bases respectively, with 12 bases between them. Germline V gene data show CDR1 as SGHRS and CDR2 as YFSETQ. The CDR3 runs 14 residues. The CDR3 region is CASSLGSSPDEQYF. The CDR3 bases are TGCGCCAGCAGCTTGGGGTCTAGCCCAGACGAGCAGTACTTC.

This clonotype was counted ten times or more. The rearrangement links TRBV7-8 to TRBJ2-3, with D perhaps TRBD1 or TRBD2 (5 bases each). CDR3 length equals 15 residues. The V and J ends lost 5 bases and 2 bases respectively, with 14 bases between them. Germline CDR1 and CDR2: SGHVS and FQNEAQ. The chain's CDR3 is CASSGRGTHTDTQYF. For the CDR3, the DNA is TGTGCCAGCAGCGGAAGAGGGACCCACACAGATACGCAGTATTTT.

This clonotype was found a few times. The CDR3 region has the DNA TGCGCCAGCAGCCAAGGTCCCGGGGCCAAGGCAGGGGGAGGCTATGGCTACACCTTC. This codes for CASSQGPGAKAGGGYGYTF. The chain has TRBV4-1 and TRBJ1-2; 7 nucleotides match TRBD1. Germline CDR1 MGHRA, CDR2 YSYEKL. V trimming: 1 base; J trimming: 4 bases; junction bases outside the gene matches: 18. This CDR3 spans 19 amino acids.

This clonotype appeared once. The chain links TRBV29-1 to TRBJ1-1; 10 nucleotides agree with TRBD1. V lost 7 bases and J lost 6; bases outside the gene matches: 8. This CDR3 is 13 amino acids long. From germline, CDR1 is SQVTM and CDR2 ANQGSEA. This CDR3 reads CSAGQGGASEAFF. The CDR3 region has the DNA TGCAGCGCTGGACAGGGGGGGGCATCTGAAGCTTTCTTT.

This clonotype occurred a few times. The V and J genes are TRBV11-1 and TRBJ2-1; 7 bases align to TRBD1. The trim removed 4 bases at V and 10 bases at J, leaving 16 bases unmatched. CDR1 and CDR2 (germline): SGHAT, FQDESV (reference sequence). The CDR3 spans 16 residues. CDR3 loop: CASSSRRGQSGKEQFF. The CDR3 DNA follows: TGTGCCAGCAGCTCCCGTAGGGGACAGTCGGGCAAGGAGCAGTTCTTC.

This clonotype was recorded a few times. The CDR3 protein is CASTRRLAGGPHEQYF. For the CDR3, the DNA is TGTGCCAGCACCAGACGACTAGCGGGAGGGCCGCACGAGCAGTACTTC. The chain recombines TRBV11-3 with TRBJ2-7, with TRBD2 identical over 14 bases. Per germline, CDR1 SGHNT and CDR2 YENEEA. The CDR3 totals 16 residues. V dropped 7 bases and J dropped 5; count of bases not matched to a gene: 10.

V is TRBV3-1 and J is TRBJ2-5, with a possible D match to TRBD2 (7 bases). The CDR3 is 16 amino acids. V was shortened by 0 bases and J by 4 bases, with 15 bases between the two germline ends. Germline CDR1 is LGHDT and CDR2 is YNNKEL (reference sequence). CDR3 residues: CASSQEGGGHSETQYF. In DNA form, the CDR3 reads TGTGCCAGCAGCCAAGAGGGCGGGGGACACTCAGAGACCCAGTACTTC.

The chain uses TRBV18 and TRBJ2-1; TRBD2 matches at 9 bases. After removal of 3 bases from V and 7 bases from J, the junction contained 10 bases not matched to a gene. The CDR3 length is 16 residues. Germline loops: CDR1 KGHSH, CDR2 LQKENI. CDR3 sequence (DNA): TGTGCCAGCTCACCCGCAGGTAGCGGGAGCCAGAATGAGCAGTTCTTC. Translation gives CASSPAGSGSQNEQFF.

This clonotype appeared many times. The V gene is TRBV3-1, the J gene TRBJ2-5, with TRBD2 matching 14 bases. The V gene end was trimmed by 6 bases and the J gene end by 1 base; junction bases not matched to a gene: 4. The CDR3 runs to 16 residues. From germline, CDR1 is LGHDT and CDR2 YNNKEL (reference sequence). The CDR3 spells CASSRTSGGPQETQYF. CDR3 sequence (DNA): TGTGCCAGCAGTCGGACTAGCGGGGGGCCCCAAGAGACCCAGTACTTC.

This clonotype has a handful of counts. This chain links TRBV7-2 with TRBJ1-5; unclear D gene. Germline lookup yields CDR1 SGHTA and CDR2 FQGNSA. Deletions cut 1 base from V and 0 bases from J, with 13 bases between. The CDR3 has 17 residues. The CDR3 sequence is CASSLVSQRYSNQPQHF. As DNA, the CDR3 is TGTGCCAGCAGCTTAGTTTCACAGCGTTATAGCAATCAGCCCCAGCATTTT.

This clonotype was counted between two and nine times. This chain joins TRBV6-2 or TRBV6-3 and TRBJ2-7, with a weak D call TRBD2 (6 bases). The ends were cut back, 6 bases at V and 3 bases at J, with 15 bases in the middle. This CDR3 is built from 14 residues. In germline, CDR1 is MNHEY, CDR2 SVGEGT. CDR3 sequence reads: CASSFAGSNYEQYF. In DNA form, the CDR3 reads TGTGCCAGCAGCTTCGCGGGGTCTAACTACGAGCAGTACTTC.

This sequence joins TRBV7-2 and TRBJ2-3; D is ambiguous. The length of the CDR3 is 14 residues. Germline values: CDR1 SGHTA, CDR2 FQGNSA. V dropped 1 base and J dropped 6 bases, with 11 bases sitting between them. The CDR3 sequence: CASSLETREDTQYF. The CDR3 region has the DNA TGTGCCAGCAGCTTAGAGACCCGCGAGGATACGCAGTATTTT.

This chain uses TRBV27 with TRBJ2-5; 9 nucleotides agree with TRBD1. Unmatched junction bases numbered 6, after V lost 6 bases and J lost 4 bases. The V gene's germline CDR1 is MNHEY and CDR2 SMNVEV (reference sequence). The CDR3 covers 14 residues. CDR3: CASRGQGWGETQYF. The CDR3 nucleotides are TGTGCCAGCAGGGGACAGGGCTGGGGAGAGACCCAGTACTTC.

Worth noting for this clonotype: Being one base from a much bigger clone, this may be a read error. The chain links TRBV9 to TRBJ2-7; possibly TRBD1 or TRBD2 for D (5 bases each). CDR3 size: 15 residues. The germline V gene encodes CDR1 SGDLS and CDR2 YYNGEE. CDR3 sequence: CASSVGGREFDEQCF. In DNA, the CDR3 is TGTGCCAGCAGCGTAGGAGGCAGGGAGTTCGACGAGCAGTGCTTC.

In its sample, this clonotype was seen a few times. The V and J genes are TRBV15 and TRBJ1-2; D is ambiguous. Looked up from germline, CDR1 is LNHNV and CDR2 is YYDKDF (reference sequence). The CDR3 has 15 amino acids. The V end was cut by 5 bases, the J end by 4 bases, with 17 bases between. The CDR3 DNA follows: TGTGCCACCAGCCCCCCAACGACACTTTCCTATGGCTACACCTTC. Amino acid sequence: CATSPPTTLSYGYTF. Using reference TRBV15 and TRBJ1-2 for the parts outside the CDR3, the full variable domain is DAMVIQNPRYQVTQFGKPVTLSCSQTLNHNVMYWYQQKSSQAPKLLFHYYDKDFNNEADTPDNFQSRRPNTSFCFLDIRSPGLGDTAMYLCATSPPTTLSYGYTFGSGTRLTVV.

This clonotype occurred once. The chain has TRBV11-2 and TRBJ2-1; 12 nucleotides agree with TRBD2. V lost 6 bases to trimming and J lost 8 bases; unmatched junction nucleotides: 5. Germline assignment: CDR1 SGHAT and CDR2 FQNNGV. The CDR3 extends over 14 amino acids. The DNA for the CDR3 is TGTGCCAGCAGAAGAACTAGCGGGAGGTATGAGCAGTTCTTC. This codes for CASRRTSGRYEQFF.

The sample holds many counts of this clonotype. The chain carries TRBV7-2 and TRBJ2-7, with no clear D. This CDR3 has 14 amino acids. V lost 1 base and J 0 bases, leaving 7 bases between the germline ends. Germline V gives CDR1 SGHTA, CDR2 FQGNSA. This chain's CDR3 is CASSLGLSSYEQYF. In DNA, the CDR3 is TGTGCCAGCAGCTTAGGGTTAAGCTCCTACGAGCAGTACTTC.